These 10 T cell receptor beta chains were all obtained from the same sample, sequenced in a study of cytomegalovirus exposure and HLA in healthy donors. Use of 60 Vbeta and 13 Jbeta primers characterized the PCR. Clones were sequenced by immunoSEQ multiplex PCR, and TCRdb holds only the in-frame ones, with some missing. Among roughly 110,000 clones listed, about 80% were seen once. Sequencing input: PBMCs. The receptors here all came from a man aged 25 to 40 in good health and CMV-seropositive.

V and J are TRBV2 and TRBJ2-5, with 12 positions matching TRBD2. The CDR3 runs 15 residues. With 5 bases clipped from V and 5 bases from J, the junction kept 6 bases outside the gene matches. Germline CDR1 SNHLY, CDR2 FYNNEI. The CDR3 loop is CASSILLAGGETQYF. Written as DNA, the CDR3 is TGTGCCAGCAGTATACTTCTAGCGGGGGGGGAGACCCAGTACTTC.

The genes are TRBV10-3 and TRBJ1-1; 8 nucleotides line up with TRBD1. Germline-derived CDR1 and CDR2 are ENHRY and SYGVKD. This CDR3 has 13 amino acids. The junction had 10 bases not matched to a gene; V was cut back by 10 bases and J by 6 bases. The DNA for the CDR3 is TGTGCCACCCAAGGACAGGGTGGCCCTGAAGCTTTCTTT. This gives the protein CATQGQGGPEAFF.

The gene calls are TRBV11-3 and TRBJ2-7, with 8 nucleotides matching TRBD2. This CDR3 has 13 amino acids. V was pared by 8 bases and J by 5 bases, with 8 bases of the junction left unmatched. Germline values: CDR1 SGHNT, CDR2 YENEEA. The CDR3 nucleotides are TGTGCCAGCGGGCGGGGGGAGTTCGACGAGCAGTACTTC. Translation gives CASGRGEFDEQYF.

Here the CDR3 DNA reads TGTGCCAGCACGGACAGCGGGAAGGTCTATGGCTACACCTTC. Translating gives CASTDSGKVYGYTF. The chain uses TRBV19 and TRBJ1-2, with D perhaps matching TRBD1 (6 bases). The CDR3 covers 14 residues. Trimming stripped 9 bases from V and 4 bases from J, with 18 bases between. The germline V gene has CDR1 LNHDA and CDR2 SQIVND (reference sequence).

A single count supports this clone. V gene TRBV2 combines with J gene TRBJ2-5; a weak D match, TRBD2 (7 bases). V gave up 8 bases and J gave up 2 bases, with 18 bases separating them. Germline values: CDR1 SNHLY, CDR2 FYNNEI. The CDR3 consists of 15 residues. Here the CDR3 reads CASRGGGHGQETQYF. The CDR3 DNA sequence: TGTGCCAGCCGTGGCGGGGGACACGGACAAGAGACCCAGTACTTC.

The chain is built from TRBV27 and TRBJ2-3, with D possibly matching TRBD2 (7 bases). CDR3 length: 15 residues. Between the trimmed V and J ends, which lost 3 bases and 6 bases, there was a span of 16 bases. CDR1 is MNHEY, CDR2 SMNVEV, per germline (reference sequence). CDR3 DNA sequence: TGTGCCAGCAGTTTTCGGGGGGCAGTTAGGGATACGCAGTATTTT. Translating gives CASSFRGAVRDTQYF.

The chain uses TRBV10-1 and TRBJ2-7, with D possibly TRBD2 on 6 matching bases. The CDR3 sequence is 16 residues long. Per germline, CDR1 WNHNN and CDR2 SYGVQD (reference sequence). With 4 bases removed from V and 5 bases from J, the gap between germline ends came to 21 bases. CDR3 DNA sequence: TGCGCCAGCAGTGGCGGGAATGGGGCGAACTTCCACGAGCAGTACTTC. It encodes CASSGGNGANFHEQYF.

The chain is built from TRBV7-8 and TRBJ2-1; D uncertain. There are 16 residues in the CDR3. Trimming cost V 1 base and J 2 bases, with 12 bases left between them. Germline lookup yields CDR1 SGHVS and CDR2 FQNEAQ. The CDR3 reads CASSLEAPGTYNEQFF. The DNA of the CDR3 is TGTGCCAGCAGCTTAGAGGCACCAGGAACCTACAATGAGCAGTTCTTC.

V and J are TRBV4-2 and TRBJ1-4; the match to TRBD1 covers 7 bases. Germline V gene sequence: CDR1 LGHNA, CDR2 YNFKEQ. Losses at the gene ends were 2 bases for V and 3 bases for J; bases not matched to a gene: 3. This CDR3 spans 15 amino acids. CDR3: CASSQLTGSNEKLFF. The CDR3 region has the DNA TGTGCCAGCAGCCAATTGACAGGGTCTAATGAAAAACTGTTTTTT.

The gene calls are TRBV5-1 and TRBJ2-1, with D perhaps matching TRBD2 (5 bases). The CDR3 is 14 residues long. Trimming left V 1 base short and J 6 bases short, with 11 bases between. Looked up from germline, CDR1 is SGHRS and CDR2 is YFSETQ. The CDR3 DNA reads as TGCGCCAGCAGCTTGTATCCCGGACTCAATGAGCAGTTCTTC. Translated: CASSLYPGLNEQFF.